This T cell receptor beta chain appears in the sequencing data of a study of blood T cells in healthy people across ages. Study-wide results and caveats: Researchers deemed the diversity estimates from one million T cells underestimates. Long-lived donors had more naive CD4+ cells and higher diversity than aged donors.

In the case of this clonotype: Antigen unknown. The junction departs from germline at one end; a sequencing error may be responsible.

Sample-barcoded 5' priming and a J-beta primer mix drove a second PCR of roughly 7 to 11 cycles. Each sample yielded at least 2.5 million CDR3-containing paired-end reads. TCRdb reprocessed the 5' RACE reads via MiXCR and lists one record per CDR3 protein. In the table there are 800,000 to 950,000 distinct CDR3 sequences, roughly 50% of which are singletons. This CDR3 region has 13 residues. In germline, CDR1 is SGHRS, CDR2 YFSETQ. The rearrangement links TRBV5-1 to TRBJ1-2; 7 bases are a match to TRBD1. The receptor was isolated from a man aged 25 to 45 in good health. Sequenced material: blood. CDR3 in DNA: TGCGCCAGCAGCTTTGACAGGGCATATGACTACACCTTC. It translates to CASSFDRAYDYTF.